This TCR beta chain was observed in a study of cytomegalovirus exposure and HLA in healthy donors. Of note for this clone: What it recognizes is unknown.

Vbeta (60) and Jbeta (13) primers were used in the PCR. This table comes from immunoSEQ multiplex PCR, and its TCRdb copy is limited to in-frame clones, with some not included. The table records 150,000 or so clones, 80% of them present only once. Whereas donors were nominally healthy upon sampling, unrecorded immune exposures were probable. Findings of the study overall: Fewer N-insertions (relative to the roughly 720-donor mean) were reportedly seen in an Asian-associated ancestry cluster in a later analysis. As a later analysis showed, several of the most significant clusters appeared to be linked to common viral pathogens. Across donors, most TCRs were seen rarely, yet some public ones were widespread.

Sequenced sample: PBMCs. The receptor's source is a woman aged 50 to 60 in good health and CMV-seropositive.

DNA of the CDR3: TGCGCCAGCAGTGCTGCCCGCGTAGCTGGAAACACCATATATTTT. This codes for CASSAARVAGNTIYF. The chain is built from TRBV4-3 and TRBJ1-3; D gene unclear. Germline lookup yields CDR1 LGHNA and CDR2 YSLEER. This CDR3 comprises 15 residues. The V gene lost 6 bases and the J gene lost 2 bases, with 14 bases spanning the gap.